Listed below are T cell receptor beta chains from one sample, sequenced in a study of post-analysis software for immune sequencing data. TCRdb passed the PCR reads through MiXCR, listing each CDR3 protein once. Seen here are hundreds of thousands of distinct CDR3 sequences, roughly 27% observed once, and the top ten hold under 0.7%. Sample: blood. Receptors were obtained from a girl aged 10 to 17 with multiple sclerosis. Each CDR3 is given with its conserved first and last residue. Fields, in order: J gene, D gene, V gene, CDR3 protein. The D gene is left open where the match is weak.

TRBJ2-1 | . | TRBV20-1 | CSASPGGAGTNEQFF
TRBJ2-1 | TRBD2 | TRBV6-6 | CASSTRTSESFSNEQFF
TRBJ1-6 | TRBD1 | TRBV10-3 | CTISVSDRGVGTPLHF
TRBJ2-3 | TRBD1 | TRBV20-1 | CSAGQGGGLRDTQYF
TRBJ2-7 | . | TRBV10-3 | CAISDPGDHEQYF
TRBJ2-3 | TRBD2 | TRBV20-1 | CSATRGGPTDTQYF
TRBJ2-7 | . | TRBV7-8 | CASSLGPRGSSYEQYF
TRBJ2-3 | . | TRBV20-1 | CSASPRDGVADTQYF
TRBJ2-5 | . | TRBV5-1 | CASSPGDGQETQYF
TRBJ1-1 | . | TRBV10-3 | CAIRSNTEAFF
TRBJ2-1 | TRBD2 | TRBV2 | CASSDFRGRNEQFF
TRBJ1-5 | . | TRBV20-1 | CSARAERINQPQHF
TRBJ2-5 | TRBD2 | TRBV10-3 | CAISDMRGGETQYF
TRBJ1-2 | . | TRBV6-5 | CASSDGQTIGYTF
TRBJ2-7 | TRBD2 | TRBV7-2 | CASTNPGLAGGYEQYF
. | . | TRBV20-1 | CSASGRIGEQYF
TRBJ2-3 | . | TRBV5-1 | CASASNARAAPDPTDTQYF
TRBJ2-1 | TRBD2 | TRBV27 | CASSNRGAGGDEQFF
TRBJ2-7 | . | TRBV10-3 | CAISARDVYEQYF
TRBJ1-1 | TRBD1 | TRBV5-1 | CASSPSLDRGTEAFF
TRBJ2-7 | . | TRBV29-1 | CSVGRTNSNEQYF
TRBJ1-2 | . | TRBV20-1 | CSARAQQPNYGYTF
TRBJ2-7 | . | TRBV6-5 | CASSYSPGRGSYEQYF
TRBJ1-1 | . | TRBV11-2 | CASSLRDPRGGLNTEAFF
TRBJ2-3 | . | TRBV4-3 | CASSQGAGGGSTDTQYF
TRBJ2-1 | . | TRBV16 | CASSQGTANNEQFF
TRBJ2-7 | . | TRBV20-1 | CSAPVASRGYEQYF
TRBJ2-5 | TRBD1 | TRBV2 | CASREGQEETQYF
TRBJ2-1 | . | TRBV5-1 | CASVQGLGSYNEQFF
TRBJ1-1 | . | TRBV6-1 | CASRVRPGDTEAFF
TRBJ2-3 | TRBD2 | TRBV11-2 | CASSLPSGSGADTQYF
TRBJ2-3 | . | TRBV4-2 | CASSQGGGGLSDTQYF
TRBJ1-6 | . | TRBV11-2 | CASSEAGSSYNSPLHF
TRBJ2-5 | . | TRBV29-1 | CSVEFQQETQYF
TRBJ2-4 | . | TRBV7-9 | CASSLDTNLENIQYF
TRBJ2-3 | . | TRBV4-2 | CASSQEPRSDTQYF
TRBJ1-4 | . | TRBV28 | CASSLGGIGEKLFF
TRBJ2-4 | . | TRBV20-1 | CSALRTILAKNIQYF
TRBJ2-5 | . | TRBV4-3 | CASSQDGRQGGEQYF
TRBJ2-1 | . | TRBV5-1 | CASRVNGRELDEQFF
TRBJ1-2 | . | TRBV27 | CASSLRGSPALLTHGYTF
TRBJ1-1 | . | TRBV6-5 | CASSYGVQNTEAFF
TRBJ2-5 | TRBD1 | TRBV4-1 | CASSLWDRQETQYF
TRBJ2-1 | TRBD2 | TRBV2 | CASASVRGGGEQFF